The rows below give T cell receptor beta chains drawn from one sample of a study of CD4 T cells in relation to SARS-CoV-2 and coronaviruses. Only in-frame clones appear in the TCRdb table, and some are missing; sequencing was by immunoSEQ multiplex PCR. This sample carries about 23,000 clones, around 68% of them seen once, and the ten largest clones take under 20%. No antigen has been assigned to these receptors. Material for sequencing was CD4+ T cells from PBMCs, cultured in vitro. The receptors were gathered from a human donor in good health. CDR3s include the opening cysteine and the closing phenylalanine or tryptophan. The order of the fields is clone size, V gene, D gene, J gene, CDR3 protein, CDR3 DNA. A D gene is named only where the DNA matches it firmly. Size is stated for part of the rows, as once, few or many counts, or as a class when the clone is expanded.

NA,TRBV4-1,TRBD2,TRBJ2-1,CASSPTGTSGRIYNEQFF,TGCGCCAGCAGCCCGACCGGGACTAGCGGGAGGATCTACAATGAGCAGTTCTTC
NA,TRBV5-1,NA,TRBJ2-2,CASSLGKNTGELFF,TGCGCCAGCAGCTTGGGCAAGAACACCGGGGAGCTGTTTTTT
NA,TRBV5-4,NA,TRBJ1-2,CASSLAPGARGYTF,TGTGCCAGCAGCTTGGCCCCGGGGGCTAGGGGCTACACCTTC
few,TRBV5-6,TRBD1,TRBJ2-7,CASSSGQGQQYF,TGTGCCAGCAGCTCCGGACAGGGACAGCAGTACTTC
few,TRBV2,NA,TRBJ2-3,CASSSGMSTDTQYF,TGTGCCAGCAGCTCAGGTATGAGCACAGATACGCAGTATTTT
NA,TRBV5-1,NA,TRBJ1-1,CASSLLATNTEAFF,TGCGCCAGCAGCTTGTTGGCAACGAACACTGAAGCTTTCTTT
NA,TRBV21-1,NA,TRBJ1-2,CASSTPVVANYGYTF,TGTGCCAGCAGCACCCCGGTGGTAGCTAACTATGGCTACACCTTC
NA,TRBV7-9,TRBD2,TRBJ2-7,CASSSTSGPYEQYF,TGTGCCAGCAGCTCTACTAGCGGACCCTACGAGCAGTACTTC
NA,TRBV6-1,NA,TRBJ2-5,CASSEAHLALGEETQYF,TGTGCCAGCAGTGAAGCGCATCTAGCGCTAGGGGAGGAGACCCAGTACTTC
NA,TRBV6-6,TRBD1,TRBJ2-7,CASSYSGQGTEQYF,TGTGCCAGCAGTTACTCGGGACAGGGGACCGAGCAGTACTTC
NA,TRBV18,TRBD1,TRBJ2-7,CASSPSGTGPYEQYF,TGTGCCAGCTCACCATCCGGGACAGGTCCCTACGAGCAGTACTTC
NA,TRBV19,TRBD1,TRBJ1-4,CASSTQGQLNEKLFF,TGTGCCAGTAGTACCCAGGGACAGTTAAATGAAAAACTGTTTTTT